This is a list of T cell receptor beta chains from one sample in a study of blood T cells in healthy people across ages. TCRdb re-called the 5' RACE reads with MiXCR, one entry per CDR3 protein. The sample holds 1.5 million to 1.9 million distinct CDR3 sequences, 40% to 45% seen once. Sequencing was performed on blood. All receptors come from a woman aged 18-35 years in good health. Each CDR3 is given with its conserved first and last residue. The D gene is left open where the match is weak. For some rows the clone size is stated as once, few or many, or as a class when expanded; others skip it.

-	TRBD1	TRBV18	TRBJ2-1	TGTGCCAGCTCGATCACAGCCGGGACAGGCTCCTACAATGAGCAGTTCTTC	CASSITAGTGSYNEQFF
many	TRBD2	TRBV28	TRBJ2-5	TGTGCCAGCAGTTTATCTAGCGGGAGGGTAGAGACCCAGTACTTC	CASSLSSGRVETQYF
-	-	TRBV2	TRBJ1-1	TGTGCCAGCAGTGCTGACACGGGGAGCACTGAAGCTTTCTTT	CASSADTGSTEAFF
few	-	TRBV7-2	TRBJ2-5	TGTGCCAGCAGCTTACTTAGGGATTCAACCCAGTACTTC	CASSLLRDSTQYF
-	TRBD1	TRBV7-2	TRBJ1-2	TGTGCCAGCAGCCCCTCAACCGGGACAGACACCGGCTACACCTTC	CASSPSTGTDTGYTF
-	TRBD1	TRBV30	TRBJ2-4	TGTGCCTGGAGTGGGGACAGGAAAAACATTCAGTACTTC	CAWSGDRKNIQYF
few	-	TRBV7-2	TRBJ2-7	TGTGCCAGCAGCTTCCTAGGGGGAGGAACCTACGAGCAGTACTTC	CASSFLGGGTYEQYF
-	TRBD1	TRBV20-1	TRBJ2-1	TGCAGTGTTAGTGCGCGCGGGACAGGGGGCTATGAGCAGTTCTTC	CSVSARGTGGYEQFF
many	-	TRBV25-1	TRBJ1-6	TGTGCCAGCAGTGAAGGAACAGACTCCTATAATTCACCCCTCCACTTT	CASSEGTDSYNSPLHF
few	-	TRBV7-9	TRBJ2-7	TGTGCCAGCAGTTACGAGGGGCAGGGCACCTACGAGCAGTACTTC	CASSYEGQGTYEQYF
few	TRBD2	TRBV7-2	TRBJ2-7	TGTGCCAGCAGCCCGCGGGGGGGTAGGGGTTACGAGCAGTACTTC	CASSPRGGRGYEQYF
-	TRBD2	TRBV7-2	TRBJ2-5	TGTGCCAGCAGCTTCAGACTAGCGACCGAGACCCAGTACTTC	CASSFRLATETQYF
-	TRBD2	TRBV7-9	TRBJ2-1	TGTGCCAGCACCAGAGGGATTAGCGGGGGAGGCCATGAGCAGTTCTTC	CASTRGISGGGHEQFF
few	TRBD1	TRBV20-1	TRBJ1-2	TGCAGTGCTAGAGATGGGACAGGGGGAATTGGCTACACCTTC	CSARDGTGGIGYTF
few	-	TRBV7-2	TRBJ2-4	TGTGCCAGCAGCCCCGGTAGGGGGGGAAGTAGAAACATTCAGTACTTC	CASSPGRGGSRNIQYF
few	-	TRBV20-1	TRBJ1-2	TGCAGTGCTAGAGATGAGGCAGGGCCTAAACACTATGGCTACACCTTC	CSARDEAGPKHYGYTF
-	TRBD2	TRBV7-2	TRBJ2-1	TGTGCCAGCAGCCAAGCGGGAGGCCACTACAATGCGCAGTTCTTC	CASSQAGGHYNAQFF
-	-	TRBV29-1	TRBJ1-4	TGCAGCGGATCGGACCCCCACCCTCCCTATGAAAAACTGTTTTTT	CSGSDPHPPYEKLFF
few	-	TRBV27	TRBJ2-7	TGTGCCAGCAGTTTATCTGGCGAATTGGGATACGAGCAGTACTTC	CASSLSGELGYEQYF
few	TRBD1	TRBV29-1	TRBJ2-5	TGCAGCGTTGAAGAGGCAGGGGGCTCGGAGACCCAGTACTTC	CSVEEAGGSETQYF
-	TRBD1	TRBV2	TRBJ2-5	TGTGCCAGCAGTGTTCTGACAGGGGTCGGGGAGACCCAGTACTTC	CASSVLTGVGETQYF
-	-	TRBV27	TRBJ1-2	TGTGCCAGCAGTAGCAGGGTCGACTATGGCTACACCTTC	CASSSRVDYGYTF
few	-	TRBV29-1	TRBJ2-7	TGCAGCGTTGAAGATTGGGCAGTACGCGAGCAGTACTTC	CSVEDWAVREQYF